The sequence of this TCR beta chain was determined in a study of CD8+ T cells in alopecia areata. Whole-study results and caveats: Scalp and blood samples kept many expanded lesional clones throughout tofacitinib.

This clone was recorded a few times. Its antigen is as yet unknown. Treatment indicated: oral pan-JAK inhibitor, 5-10 mg twice daily. Isolated RNA was reverse transcribed into cDNA used as the sequencing template. TCRdb keeps only in-frame clones here, not all; method: immunoSEQ multiplex PCR. The sample holds around 110,000 clones, under 60% seen once. The receptor was isolated from a human donor with alopecia areata. The material sequenced was CD8+ T cells sorted from blood, taken at week 24, from a patient treated with tofacitinib.

The CDR3 loop is CASSEGQPSTDTQYF. The CDR3 nucleotides read TGTGCCAGCAGTGAAGGACAGCCAAGCACAGATACGCAGTATTTT. The chain carries TRBV2 and TRBJ2-3; maybe TRBD1 (5 bases). CDR1 and CDR2 from the germline V gene are SNHLY and FYNNEI. CDR3 length: 15 amino acids. Deletions cut 1 base from V and 0 bases from J, with 8 bases between.